The 29 T cell receptor beta chains below come from one sample, sequenced in a study of tumor-infiltrating lymphocytes in primary liver carcinoma. Starting from 450 to 500 ng of total RNA, TCR beta cDNA was produced with a primer in the constant region. TCR beta libraries came from three nested multiplex PCR rounds using slightly modified ARM-PCR. In the first two PCR rounds, TRBV1-TRBV30 forward primers were paired with a C-beta reverse primer, and each round lasted approximately 9 cycles. MiXCR was run by TCRdb on the multiplex PCR reads, yielding one entry per CDR3 protein. The sample holds 99,000 or so distinct CDR3 sequences, about 70% seen once. From unsorted bulk tissue weighing roughly 17-31 mg, DNA and RNA were co-extracted. The sample comprised liver tumor tissue from sampling region 5. Subset given: tumor region T5, tumor centre. Receptor source: a woman in her sixties or seventies with primary liver carcinoma and hepatitis B virus infection.

V and J are TRBV11-2 and TRBJ2-1; D is possibly TRBD2 (6 bases). Germline assignment: CDR1 SGHAT and CDR2 FQNNGV. The CDR3 is 14 amino acids. CDR3: CGSSSTSTYNEQFF. CDR3 DNA: TGTGGCAGTAGCTCGACTAGTACCTACAATGAGCAGTTCTTC.

On this clonotype itself: Mismatch with germline at one junction end may stem from a read error. This chain connects TRBV11-3 to TRBJ1-1; no reliable D call. Germline-derived CDR1 and CDR2 are SGHNT and YENEEA. The CDR3 spans 12 residues. DNA of the CDR3: TGTGCCAGCAGCAAACGAGGCACTGAAGCTTCCTTT. As protein: CASSKRGTEASF.

Note on this clonotype: The junction differs from germline at one of its ends, possibly a read error. V gene TRBV11-1 combines with J gene TRBJ2-1; maybe TRBD1 (8 bases). The CDR3 is 14 amino acids. The germline gives CDR1 SGHAT, CDR2 FQDESV (reference sequence). CDR3: CAGSEIRTGREQFF. CDR3 coding DNA: TGTGCCGGCAGCGAGATCAGGACAGGGCGGGAGCAATTCTTC.

J is TRBJ2-1 and V is TRBV10-3, with 7 bases matching TRBD1. Trimming removed 7 bases from V and 9 bases from J; junction bases left unmatched: 9. Germline V gene lookup returns CDR1 ENHRY and CDR2 SYGVKD. The length of the CDR3 is 13 residues. CDR3 sequence (DNA): TGTGCCATCAATACCCGACAGGGAATTGAGCAGTTCTTC. Translating gives CAINTRQGIEQFF.

A word on this clonotype: Just one base apart from a much larger clone, this may be a read error. The chain couples TRBV30 to TRBJ2-2, with unresolved D. The CDR3 has 12 residues. Germline V gene lookup returns CDR1 GTSNPN and CDR2 SVGIG (reference sequence). The CDR3 is CAWTANTWELFF. The CDR3 DNA is TGTGCCTGGACTGCGAACACCTGGGAGCTGTTTTTT.

This clonotype was counted at least ten times. The chain couples TRBV28 to TRBJ2-7; 10 bases agree with TRBD2. With 6 bases clipped from V and 1 base from J, the junction kept 6 bases outside the gene matches. The CDR3 is 15 amino acids. The germline V gene has CDR1 MDHEN and CDR2 SYDVKM. For the CDR3, the DNA is TGTGCCAGCAGGGGGTCAGCGGGAGGGTCCTACGAGCAGTACTTC. Translated: CASRGSAGGSYEQYF.

This clonotype was recorded at least ten times. The rearrangement uses TRBV29-1 and TRBJ2-7, with 9 bases fitting TRBD1. This CDR3 has 13 residues. V lost 7 bases and J lost 3; bases outside the gene matches: 7. The germline V gene encodes CDR1 SQVTM and CDR2 ANQGSEA. The CDR3 loop reads CSAKTGGNYEQYF. CDR3 coding DNA: TGCAGCGCTAAGACAGGGGGGAACTACGAGCAGTACTTC.

Note on this clonotype: The junction does not match germline at one end; this may be a read error. V and J are TRBV29-1 and TRBJ2-2; weak D call: TRBD2 (6 bases). The CDR3 extends over 14 amino acids. Germline V CDR1 and CDR2: SQVTM, ANQGSEA. CDR3 sequence: CSVEGTIRTGELFF. DNA for the CDR3: TGCAGCGTTGAAGGGACTATCCGTACCGGGGAACTGTTTTTT.

The chain links TRBV6-6 to TRBJ2-7; D may be TRBD2 (5 bases). Trimming took 4 bases from V and 13 from J, leaving 26 bases between them. CDR3 size: 15 residues. Looked up from germline, CDR1 is MNHNY and CDR2 is SVGAGI (reference sequence). The CDR3 loop reads CASSSLGVQSYGQYF. CDR3 nucleotides: TGTGCCAGCAGTTCCCTCGGGGTACAATCCTACGGGCAATACTTC.

The chain joins TRBV29-1 to TRBJ2-7; no reliable D call. V was shortened by 0 bases and J by 8 bases, with 11 bases between the two germline ends. The CDR3 has 12 residues. Germline V gene lookup returns CDR1 SQVTM and CDR2 ANQGSEA. The CDR3 loop reads CSVEEMGRKQYF. CDR3 coding DNA: TGCAGCGTTGAAGAAATGGGTCGCAAGCAGTACTTC.

This clonotype showed up just once. An end of the junction differs from the germline gene, which may be a read error. The J gene is TRBJ1-2, the V gene TRBV11-2; TRBD1 matches 7 bases. CDR3 length: 14 amino acids. Germline CDR1 is SGHAT and CDR2 is FQNNGV. The CDR3 sequence is CANSLGTTGDGYTF. CDR3 sequence (DNA): TGTGCCAACAGCTTAGGCACTACAGGGGATGGCTACACCTTC.

Regarding this clonotype: The junction does not match germline at one end; this may be a read error. The chain joins TRBV24-1 to TRBJ2-1, with unresolved D. The CDR3 consists of 16 residues. Germline lookup yields CDR1 KGHDR and CDR2 SFDVKD. The CDR3 here is CAASDFTSFGYNEQLF. In nucleotides, the CDR3 is TGTGCCGCCAGTGATTTCACCTCGTTTGGATACAATGAGCAGCTCTTC.

As concerns this clonotype: One end of the junction does not line up with germline, which may come from a read error. The chain combines TRBV11-3 with TRBJ2-1, with 7 bases matching TRBD2. Germline V gene lookup returns CDR1 SGHNT and CDR2 YENEEA. The CDR3 length is 17 residues. This CDR3 reads CTSSLGRGELGIDEQFF. CDR3 in DNA: TGTACCAGCAGCTTAGGTCGGGGGGAGTTGGGTATCGATGAGCAGTTCTTC. Looking up the rest from reference TRBV11-3 and TRBJ2-1 gives the full variable domain: EAGVVQSPRYKIIEKKQPVAFWCNPISGHNTLYWYLQNLGQGPELLIRYENEEAVDDSQLPKDRFSAERLKGVDSTLKIQPAELGDSAVYLCTSSLGRGELGIDEQFFGPGTRLTVL.

This rearrangement joins TRBV7-9 to TRBJ2-3; unclear D gene. The V gene's germline CDR1 is SEHNR and CDR2 FQNEAQ (reference sequence). Deletions cut 5 bases from V and 6 bases from J, with 18 bases between. The length of the CDR3 is 15 residues. CDR3 DNA: TGTGCCAGCAGCCCACCGTTTAGTGCAGGCGATACGCAGTATTTT. It specifies CASSPPFSAGDTQYF.

For this clonotype: One junction end disagrees with the germline gene, perhaps due to a read error. This chain links TRBV4-2 with TRBJ1-2; D remains ambiguous. Per the germline V gene, CDR1 is LGHNA and CDR2 is YNFKEQ. The CDR3 spans 16 residues. The CDR3 bases are TGTGCCAGCAGCCAAGAGAACCAGGTGACTAACTATGGCTACACTTTC. This sequence encodes CASSQENQVTNYGYTF.

This clonotype was observed a handful of times. The chain has TRBV28 and TRBJ2-2; 7 bases fit TRBD2. With 7 bases clipped from V and 5 bases from J, the junction kept 16 bases outside the gene matches. Germline CDR1 and CDR2: MDHEN and SYDVKM. The CDR3 is 17 residues long. The CDR3 region is CASTDPRGRAYTGELFF. The DNA for the CDR3 is TGTGCCAGCACTGACCCCAGAGGGAGGGCCTATACCGGGGAGCTGTTTTTT. Supplemented by reference TRBV28 and TRBJ2-2, the full variable domain reads DVKVTQSSRYLVKRTGEKVFLECVQDMDHENMFWYRQDPGLGLRLIYFSYDVKMKEKGDIPEGYSVSREKKERFSLILESASTNQTSMYLCASTDPRGRAYTGELFFGEGSRLTVL.

A remark on this clonotype: One junction end does not reproduce the germline sequence, and a read error may be involved. The J gene is TRBJ1-1, the V gene TRBV18; D is unresolved. Germline V gene lookup returns CDR1 KGHSH and CDR2 LQKENI. CDR3 length: 15 residues. CDR3: CASSPVLFSNTDAFF. CDR3 nucleotides: TGTGCCAGCTCACCGGTCCTTTTTTCGAACACTGATGCTTTCTTT.

Notes on this clonotype: A much more abundant neighbour one base away suggests this may be a read error. No conserved phenylalanine or tryptophan is present at the end of the CDR3, so a read error is the likely explanation. The CDR3 coding sequence is TGTGCCTGGTCAAGGGGTTCTAACTATGGCTACACCTTA. Translated: CAWSRGSNYGYTL. This chain links TRBV30 with TRBJ1-2; a weak D match, TRBD1 (5 bases). The CDR3 totals 13 residues. The germline V gene has CDR1 GTSNPN and CDR2 SVGIG (reference sequence). V gave up 5 bases and J gave up 0 bases, with 10 bases separating them.

The chain is built from TRBV2 and TRBJ2-2; 7 bases fit TRBD1. The V segment lost 7 bases and the J segment 3 bases; nucleotides outside the gene matches: 5. The CDR3 runs 14 residues. The germline V gene encodes CDR1 SNHLY and CDR2 FYNNEI. The CDR3 is CASKNRGDTGELFF. As DNA, the CDR3 is TGTGCCAGCAAAAACAGGGGCGACACCGGGGAGCTGTTTTTT.

The CDR3 sequence is CANNLNIGDREYF. The CDR3 nucleotides read TGTGCCAACAACTTAAATATCGGGGACCGCGAATACTTC. This chain links TRBV11-2 with TRBJ2-5; D may be TRBD1 or TRBD2 (5 bases each). V lost 10 bases, J lost 14 bases, and 26 bases lay in between. The CDR3 consists of 13 residues. Germline V CDR1 and CDR2: SGHAT, FQNNGV.

J is TRBJ2-7 and V is TRBV11-1; 9 nucleotides agree with TRBD1. The CDR3 sequence is 16 residues long. V lost 4 bases, J lost 1 base, and 8 bases stayed unmatched. Germline V CDR1 and CDR2: SGHAT, FQDESV (reference sequence). The CDR3 here is CASSSGPGQGSYEQYF. For the CDR3, the DNA is TGTGCCAGCAGCTCTGGTCCGGGACAGGGTTCCTACGAGCAGTACTTC.

The chain is built from TRBV4-2 and TRBJ2-3; D is ambiguous. The CDR3 has 17 residues. From germline, CDR1 is LGHNA and CDR2 YNFKEQ. V lost 0 bases to trimming and J lost 2 bases, with 15 bases between them. CDR3: CASSQDQWVITTDTQYF. As DNA, the CDR3 is TGTGCCAGCAGCCAAGATCAGTGGGTTATTACCACAGATACGCAGTATTTT.

J is TRBJ2-1 and V is TRBV5-4, with D perhaps being TRBD1 or TRBD2 (5 bases each). CDR3 length: 15 residues. Trimming took off 4 bases at V and 15 bases at J, with 26 bases between the two ends. Germline V gene lookup returns CDR1 SGHNT and CDR2 YYREEE (reference sequence). The DNA for the CDR3 is TGTGCCAGCAGCCTGGGACCGGCCCCCTACAATGAACGGTTCTTC. Protein sequence: CASSLGPAPYNERFF.

The J gene is TRBJ2-2, the V gene TRBV24-1; D is ambiguous. The germline V and J ends were trimmed by 6 bases and 7 bases, with 8 bases remaining between them. Germline V gene sequence: CDR1 KGHDR, CDR2 SFDVKD. The CDR3 contains 12 residues. The CDR3 coding sequence is TGTGCCACCAGTAATCTATACGGGGAGCTGTTTTTT. Translation gives CATSNLYGELFF.

Points on this clonotype: This clone may be a read error of a much larger clone one base away. The gene calls are TRBV5-4 and TRBJ2-2; D unclear. The V and J ends lost 3 bases and 8 bases respectively, with 8 bases between them. Looked up from germline, CDR1 is SGHNT and CDR2 is YYREEE (reference sequence). The CDR3 covers 12 residues. CDR3 loop: CASSYLGGELFF. For the CDR3, the DNA is TGTGCCAGCAGCTACCTAGGGGGGGAGCTGTTTTTT.

This clonotype was counted ten times or more. CDR3 in amino acids: CAISESRGLGEQYF. Written as DNA, the CDR3 is TGTGCCATCAGTGAGTCCCGGGGGCTAGGCGAGCAGTACTTC. The V gene is TRBV10-3, the J gene TRBJ2-7, with D possibly called TRBD1 or TRBD2 (6 bases each). V dropped 0 bases and J dropped 6 bases, with 12 bases sitting between them. Germline V lookup: CDR1 ENHRY, CDR2 SYGVKD. CDR3 length: 14 amino acids.

This clonotype was seen repeatedly, ten times or more. The rearrangement uses TRBV28 and TRBJ1-5; possible D gene TRBD1, 5 bases. Trimming pared 1 base from V and 0 bases from J, leaving 16 bases between. The germline V gene has CDR1 MDHEN and CDR2 SYDVKM. The CDR3 loop spans 18 amino acids. DNA for the CDR3: TGTGCCAGCAGTTTATTTTCGGGGGTTAAGGGTAGCAATCAGCCCCAGCATTTT. Its translation: CASSLFSGVKGSNQPQHF.

The sample holds many counts of this clonotype. The chain has TRBV5-4 and TRBJ2-3; the D gene is possibly TRBD2 (5 bases). Deletions cut 3 bases from V and 2 bases from J, with 13 bases between. The germline V gene encodes CDR1 SGHNT and CDR2 YYREEE (reference sequence). This CDR3 region has 15 residues. Here the CDR3 DNA reads TGTGCCAGCAGCTGGAGGAGCGGTAACACAGATACGCAGTATTTT. This gives the protein CASSWRSGNTDTQYF. Looking up the rest from reference TRBV5-4 and TRBJ2-3 gives the full variable domain: ETGVTQSPTHLIKTRGQQVTLRCSSQSGHNTVSWYQQALGQGPQFIFQYYREEENGRGNFPPRFSGLQFPNYSSELNVNALELDDSALYLCASSWRSGNTDTQYFGPGTRLTVL.

This clonotype was recorded at least ten times. The chain links TRBV11-2 to TRBJ2-5; weak D call: TRBD2 (5 bases). In germline, CDR1 is SGHAT, CDR2 FQNNGV. Trimming pared 2 bases from V and 2 bases from J, leaving 12 bases between. The CDR3 covers 15 residues. The CDR3 loop is CASSLRPAEQETQYF. Here the CDR3 DNA reads TGTGCCAGCAGCTTAAGGCCAGCGGAACAAGAGACCCAGTACTTC. Supplemented by reference TRBV11-2 and TRBJ2-5, the full variable domain reads EAGVAQSPRYKIIEKRQSVAFWCNPISGHATLYWYQQILGQGPKLLIQFQNNGVVDDSQLPKDRFSAERLKGVDSTLKIQPAKLEDSAVYLCASSLRPAEQETQYFGPGTRLLVL.